These 32 T cell receptor beta chains came from one sample sequenced in a study of blood T cell repertoires in COVID-19 (TCRdb year 2020). Library generation was performed with the immunoSEQ multiplex PCR assay. In its TCRdb copy, this immuneACCESS table keeps in-frame sequences only and misses some clones. Where compared with another copy, unresolved V genes explain less than half of these, and the others have no known cause. This sample lists 120,000 to 150,000 clones; approximately 92% were detected once. The top ten clones comprise approximately 3% of the sample. The sample comprised peripheral blood. The receptors originated from a woman aged 55-69 years with active COVID-19.

J is TRBJ1-1 and V is TRBV7-2, with D uncertain. Germline V gives CDR1 SGHTA, CDR2 FQGNSA. CDR3 size: 16 residues. V was trimmed by 5 bases and J by 6 bases, leaving 22 bases between them. The CDR3 nucleotides read TGTGCCAGCAGCCTTGGCCCCGGGAAGGCTGTGGCTGAAGCTTTCTTT. Its translation: CASSLGPGKAVAEAFF.

The rearrangement joins TRBV2 to TRBJ1-5, with 7 bases matching TRBD1. The germline V gene has CDR1 SNHLY and CDR2 FYNNEI. V gave up 6 bases and J gave up 2 bases; unmatched junction bases: 7. The CDR3 totals 15 residues. The CDR3 DNA is TGTGCCAGCAGGGAGAGGACAGGAGGCAATCAGCCCCAGCATTTT. Its translation is CASRERTGGNQPQHF.

This sequence joins TRBV5-1 and TRBJ1-1; TRBD1 is a possible D gene (5 bases). CDR3 length equals 14 residues. V lost 3 bases to trimming and J lost 1 base, with 10 bases between them. Germline V gives CDR1 SGHRS, CDR2 YFSETQ. For the CDR3, the DNA is TGCGCCAGCAGCTCCCGGGGGGGGAACACTGAAGCTTTCTTT. This translates into CASSSRGGNTEAFF.

The rearrangement links TRBV7-9 to TRBJ2-7; TRBD2 aligns across 8 bases. The CDR3 loop spans 15 amino acids. J was trimmed by 4 bases and V by 3 bases; bases with no gene match: 8. In germline, CDR1 is SEHNR, CDR2 FQNEAQ (reference sequence). CDR3 in amino acids: CASSLGSGSLYEQYF. CDR3 DNA sequence: TGTGCCAGCAGCTTGGGGAGCGGGAGTCTTTACGAGCAGTACTTC.

This clone has just a few counts. The V and J genes are TRBV13 and TRBJ1-2; 8 bases map to TRBD1. V was clipped by 6 bases and J by 5 bases; unmatched bases: 8. The germline V gene encodes CDR1 PRHDT and CDR2 FYEKMQ (reference sequence). The CDR3 is 14 residues long. This CDR3 reads CASSPDRGTYGYTF. The CDR3 nucleotides read TGTGCCAGCAGTCCCGACAGGGGAACTTATGGCTACACCTTC.

V is TRBV11-2 and J is TRBJ2-6; 13 bases are shared with TRBD2. Germline V CDR1 and CDR2: SGHAT, FQNNGV. V shed 0 bases, J shed 0 bases, and the junction held 5 bases outside the gene matches. The CDR3 runs to 20 residues. The CDR3 sequence: CASSLEGLAGDYSGANVLTF. The CDR3 region has the DNA TGTGCCAGCAGCTTAGAAGGACTAGCGGGAGATTACTCTGGGGCCAACGTCCTGACTTTC.

The chain joins TRBV7-9 to TRBJ1-2; D is perhaps TRBD1 (5 bases). Germline loops: CDR1 SEHNR, CDR2 FQNEAQ (reference sequence). The CDR3 has 13 residues. V was cut by 5 bases and J by 6 bases, with 13 bases left in between. The CDR3 spells CASSPREYDGYTF. The CDR3 coding sequence is TGTGCCAGCAGCCCCAGGGAATATGATGGCTACACCTTC.

This chain connects TRBV19 to TRBJ2-5; TRBD2 agrees at 10 bases. From germline, CDR1 is LNHDA and CDR2 SQIVND (reference sequence). V was pared by 7 bases and J by 1 base, with 3 bases of the junction left unmatched. The CDR3 covers 14 residues. The CDR3 DNA follows: TGTGCCAGTAAGACTAGCGGGCCCCAAGAGACCCAGTACTTC. Residues: CASKTSGPQETQYF.

The chain has TRBV10-3 and TRBJ2-1; 12 nucleotides line up with TRBD1. Germline lookup yields CDR1 ENHRY and CDR2 SYGVKD. This CDR3 has 14 amino acids. Germline trimming cut 6 bases from V and 9 bases from J; bases unmatched to any gene: 6. CDR3 nucleotides: TGTGCCATCAGCGCGGGACAGGGGGCGCCTGAGCAGTTCTTC. Residues: CAISAGQGAPEQFF.

V is TRBV6-5 and J is TRBJ2-1, with a weak D call TRBD1 (6 bases). This CDR3 is built from 15 residues. The V end was cut by 5 bases, the J end by 2 bases, with 13 bases between. The germline gives CDR1 MNHEY, CDR2 SVGAGI. The chain's CDR3 is CASSTLGQPYNEQFF. The CDR3 DNA reads TGTGCCAGCAGTACTCTTGGACAGCCCTACAATGAGCAGTTCTTC.

The chain joins TRBV28 to TRBJ2-7; D is unresolved. This CDR3 spans 11 amino acids. Germline CDR1 MDHEN, CDR2 SYDVKM. Trimming removed 5 bases from V and 9 bases from J, with 11 bases in between. CDR3 sequence reads: CASSKAAWQYF. In DNA, the CDR3 is TGTGCCAGCAGTAAGGCGGCGTGGCAGTACTTC.

The genes are TRBV7-2 and TRBJ2-1; 9 nucleotides align to TRBD2. CDR1 is SGHTA and CDR2 is FQGNSA in the germline V gene. The CDR3 has 15 amino acids. The ends lost 4 bases at V and 6 bases at J; junction bases unmatched: 7. CDR3 coding DNA: TGTGCCAGCAGCTCCGTAGCGGGAGATTTCAATGAGCAGTTCTTC. Protein product: CASSSVAGDFNEQFF. Together with reference TRBV7-2 and TRBJ2-1, the CDR3 gives the full variable domain: GAGVSQSPSNKVTEKGKDVELRCDPISGHTALYWYRQSLGQGLEFLIYFQGNSAPDKSGLPSDRFSAERTGGSVSTLTIQRTQQEDSAVYLCASSSVAGDFNEQFFGPGTRLTVL.

This sequence joins TRBV28 and TRBJ2-7; 13 bases agree with TRBD2. Germline V gene lookup returns CDR1 MDHEN and CDR2 SYDVKM. Trimming took 5 bases from V and 2 from J; bases not matched to a gene: 3. The CDR3 covers 15 residues. The chain's CDR3 is CASSPTSGGAYEQYF. DNA for the CDR3: TGTGCCAGCAGTCCTACTAGCGGGGGGGCCTACGAGCAGTACTTC.

This chain connects TRBV5-1 to TRBJ2-5; 10 nucleotides agree with TRBD1. Unmatched junction bases numbered 5, after V lost 4 bases and J lost 5 bases. There are 14 residues in the CDR3. Germline CDR1 reads SGHRS; CDR2 reads YFSETQ. The CDR3 coding sequence is TGCGCCAGCAGCCGACAGGGGGCAGGGGAGACCCAGTACTTC. Its translation: CASSRQGAGETQYF.

The V gene is TRBV27, the J gene TRBJ1-5, with 10 bases matching TRBD1. The CDR3 runs 14 residues. Germline CDR1 reads MNHEY; CDR2 reads SMNVEV (reference sequence). After removal of 3 bases from V and 6 bases from J, the junction contained 2 bases not matched to a gene. CDR3 protein: CASSLTGGVQPQHF. The CDR3 bases are TGTGCCAGCAGTTTGACAGGGGGCGTTCAGCCCCAGCATTTT.

The CDR3 DNA sequence: TGCGCCAGCAGTGGGACTAGCGGGAGGGGAAGTGAGCAGTTCTTC. Amino acids: CASSGTSGRGSEQFF. The rearrangement links TRBV10-2 to TRBJ2-1, with 15 bases fitting TRBD2. There are 15 residues in the CDR3. In germline, CDR1 is WSHSY, CDR2 SAAADI. The V and J ends lost 4 bases and 9 bases, in that order; junction bases with no gene match: 4.

V is TRBV11-3 and J is TRBJ1-1; 7 positions agree with TRBD1. The germline V gene has CDR1 SGHNT and CDR2 YENEEA. CDR3 length: 15 amino acids. With V trimmed by 0 bases and J by 10 bases, 11 bases remained unmatched. CDR3 nucleotide sequence: TGTGCCAGCAGCTTAGATCTCGGAGGGGGCTTCGCAGCTTTCTTT. Translation: CASSLDLGGGFAAFF.

This chain uses TRBV2 with TRBJ2-3; tentative D call: TRBD1 (5 bases). CDR1 is SNHLY and CDR2 is FYNNEI in the germline V gene. Between the trimmed V and J ends, which lost 11 bases and 6 bases, there was a span of 18 bases. This CDR3 has 13 amino acids. The CDR3 region is CAGHSTPVDTQYF. The CDR3 DNA reads TGTGCCGGACATAGTACCCCGGTGGATACGCAGTATTTT.

The chain combines TRBV10-1 with TRBJ2-3, with 12 bases that match TRBD2. J was trimmed by 2 bases and V by 4 bases; bases with no gene match: 1. Germline CDR1 is WNHNN and CDR2 is SYGVQD (reference sequence). The CDR3 totals 15 residues. CDR3 DNA sequence: TGCGCCAGCAGTGGGACTAGCGGGGTCACAGATACGCAGTATTTT. This gives the protein CASSGTSGVTDTQYF.

The gene calls are TRBV30 and TRBJ1-6, with TRBD1 identical over 9 bases. The CDR3 sequence is 16 residues long. CDR1 and CDR2 from the germline V gene are GTSNPN and SVGIG (reference sequence). V was clipped by 4 bases and J by 8 bases; unmatched bases: 12. The CDR3 loop reads CAWIPRLDRGDSPLHF. The CDR3 coding sequence is TGTGCCTGGATCCCACGCTTGGACAGGGGTGATTCACCCCTCCACTTT.

The chain couples TRBV28 to TRBJ1-5; D may be TRBD1 (5 bases). Germline V gene lookup returns CDR1 MDHEN and CDR2 SYDVKM. The CDR3 loop spans 15 amino acids. Trimming removed 5 bases from V and 5 bases from J, with 16 bases in between. The CDR3 DNA follows: TGTGCCAGCAGTCGTCGTAGGAGGGGTGATCAGCCCCAGCATTTT. It yields the protein CASSRRRRGDQPQHF. Together with reference TRBV28 and TRBJ1-5, the CDR3 gives the full variable domain: DVKVTQSSRYLVKRTGEKVFLECVQDMDHENMFWYRQDPGLGLRLIYFSYDVKMKEKGDIPEGYSVSREKKERFSLILESASTNQTSMYLCASSRRRRGDQPQHFGDGTRLSIL.

The V and J genes are TRBV18 and TRBJ2-7; the match to TRBD2 covers 10 bases. The J segment lost 6 bases and the V segment lost 3 bases, leaving 11 bases of the junction unmatched. The germline CDR1 and CDR2 sequences are KGHSH and LQKENI. This CDR3 contains 16 residues. The chain's CDR3 is CASSPSVAGGTSEQYF. The CDR3 coding sequence is TGTGCCAGCTCACCTTCCGTAGCGGGAGGCACGTCCGAGCAGTACTTC.

This chain uses TRBV24-1 with TRBJ2-7; perhaps TRBD1 as D (6 bases). V was cut by 12 bases and J by 9 bases, with 14 bases left in between. The CDR3 is 10 residues long. Looked up from germline, CDR1 is KGHDR and CDR2 is SFDVKD. CDR3 sequence reads: CAFWKQGQYF. Written as DNA, the CDR3 is TGTGCCTTCTGGAAACAGGGGCAGTACTTC.

The chain couples TRBV18 to TRBJ2-1; 8 bases align to TRBD2. Per the germline V gene, CDR1 is KGHSH and CDR2 is LQKENI. With V trimmed by 1 base and J by 5 bases, 1 base remained unmatched. CDR3 length equals 14 residues. The CDR3 spells CASSPLAGNNEQFF. CDR3 in DNA: TGTGCCAGCTCACCACTAGCGGGAAACAATGAGCAGTTCTTC.

The V and J genes are TRBV4-1 and TRBJ2-5; D remains unclear. This CDR3 region has 14 residues. The germline V gene has CDR1 MGHRA and CDR2 YSYEKL. V was pared by 0 bases and J by 5 bases, with 10 bases between. In nucleotides, the CDR3 is TGCGCCAGCAGCCAAGATCTCGTCTCGGAGACCCAGTACTTC. Amino acid sequence: CASSQDLVSETQYF.

The rearrangement joins TRBV11-2 to TRBJ1-3; 7 bases match TRBD1. This CDR3 is 15 amino acids long. V lost 1 base, J lost 3 bases, and 3 bases stayed unmatched. Germline lookup yields CDR1 SGHAT and CDR2 FQNNGV. The CDR3 region is CASSLVGTVGNTIYF. In nucleotides, the CDR3 is TGTGCCAGCAGCTTAGTGGGGACAGTTGGAAACACCATATATTTT.

The rearrangement joins TRBV7-2 to TRBJ1-2; D not certain. Looked up from germline, CDR1 is SGHTA and CDR2 is FQGNSA. The CDR3 totals 14 residues. V shed 5 bases and J shed 4 bases, with 14 bases lying between them. Here the CDR3 DNA reads TGTGCCAGCAGCCCTCAGGACCGGGGCTATGGCTACACCTTC. Its translation: CASSPQDRGYGYTF.

Only one count was recorded for this clone. The chain is built from TRBV7-6 and TRBJ2-6, with TRBD1 matching 8 bases. The V gene's germline CDR1 is SGHVS and CDR2 FNYEAQ. The V gene end was trimmed by 5 bases and the J gene end by 4 bases; junction bases not matched to a gene: 4. The CDR3 loop spans 15 amino acids. This CDR3 reads CASSMTGAGANVLTF. In DNA, the CDR3 is TGTGCCAGCAGCATGACAGGGGCAGGGGCCAACGTCCTGACTTTC.

V and J are TRBV5-1 and TRBJ2-1; 12 bases agree with TRBD2. Germline values: CDR1 SGHRS, CDR2 YFSETQ. The V segment lost 0 bases and the J segment 12 bases; nucleotides outside the gene matches: 4. This CDR3 is built from 14 residues. This chain's CDR3 is CASSLGTSGTSQFF. The CDR3 DNA is TGCGCCAGCAGCTTGGGGACTAGCGGGACATCGCAGTTCTTC.

The V and J genes are TRBV7-9 and TRBJ2-4; 10 bases agree with TRBD2. Germline lookup yields CDR1 SEHNR and CDR2 FQNEAQ (reference sequence). V shed 5 bases and J 5 bases; nucleotides not matched to a gene: 18. CDR3 size: 19 residues. CDR3 DNA sequence: TGTGCCAGCAGCCTCAAACCGGGACTAGCGAAAGGGAGAGAAAACATTCAGTACTTC. It codes for CASSLKPGLAKGRENIQYF.

This clone was detected only once. The rearrangement uses TRBV18 and TRBJ2-5, with a weak D call TRBD2 (6 bases). The CDR3 contains 15 residues. Looked up from germline, CDR1 is KGHSH and CDR2 is LQKENI. With 2 bases removed from V and 4 bases from J, the gap between germline ends came to 14 bases. In DNA, the CDR3 is TGTGCCAGCTCACCAAGCCTGATGGGGGGAGAGACCCAGTACTTC. Protein: CASSPSLMGGETQYF.

In nucleotides, the CDR3 is TGTGCCAGCAGCACAACGACCGGGACAGGGGGTTCACCCCTCCACTTT. It is translated as CASSTTTGTGGSPLHF. The V gene is TRBV7-2, the J gene TRBJ1-6; 11 bases are a match to TRBD1. J lost 9 bases, V lost 5 bases, and 9 bases had no gene match. The CDR3 loop spans 16 amino acids. Looked up from germline, CDR1 is SGHTA and CDR2 is FQGNSA.